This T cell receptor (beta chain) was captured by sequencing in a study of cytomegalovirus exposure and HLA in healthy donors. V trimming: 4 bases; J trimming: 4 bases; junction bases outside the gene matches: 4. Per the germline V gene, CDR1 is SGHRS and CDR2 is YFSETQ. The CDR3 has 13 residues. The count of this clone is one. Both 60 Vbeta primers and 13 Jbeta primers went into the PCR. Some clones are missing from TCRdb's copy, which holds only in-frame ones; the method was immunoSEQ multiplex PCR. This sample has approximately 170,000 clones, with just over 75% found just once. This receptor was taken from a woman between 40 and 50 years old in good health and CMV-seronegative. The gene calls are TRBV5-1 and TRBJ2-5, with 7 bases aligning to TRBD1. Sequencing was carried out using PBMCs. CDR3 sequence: CASSGNRGETQYF. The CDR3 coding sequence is TGCGCCAGCAGCGGAAACAGGGGAGAGACCCAGTACTTC.